Listed below are T cell receptor beta chains from one sample, sequenced in a study of blood T cell repertoires in COVID-19. TCRdb's copy holds only in-frame clones and misses some; the assay was immunoSEQ multiplex PCR. The sample lists roughly 120,000 clones, about 93% occurring once. Sequencing was carried out using peripheral blood. These receptors were taken from a man between 50 and 59 years old with COVID-19, enrolled during active disease. Each CDR3 is given with its conserved first and last residue. A D gene is named only where the DNA matches it firmly. The size field is filled for only some rows; it gives once, few, many or a size class.

J gene	clone size	CDR3 length	V gene	D gene	CDR3 DNA	CDR3 protein
TRBJ2-1	-	17	TRBV7-8	TRBD2	TGTGCCAGCAGCTTATCTGGCGGGAGCCCCTCCTACAATGAGCAGTTCTTC	CASSLSGGSPSYNEQFF
TRBJ2-1	once	15	TRBV7-2	TRBD2	TGTGCCAGCAGCTCTCAATCAGGCGGGAGTGCAGGGCAGTTCTTC	CASSSQSGGSAGQFF
TRBJ2-1	once	15	TRBV2	TRBD2	TGTGCCAGCAGTGAAAGGGGACTAGCGGGAAGCGAGCAGTTCTTC	CASSERGLAGSEQFF
TRBJ1-1	-	16	TRBV7-2	TRBD1	TGTGCCAGCAGCTTAGGGGGTCGGCAGGGGGTCACTGAAGCTTTCTTT	CASSLGGRQGVTEAFF
TRBJ2-3	once	16	TRBV18	TRBD1	TGTGCCAGCTCACCACTCGGACAGGGGAGGTTAGATACGCAGTATTTT	CASSPLGQGRLDTQYF
TRBJ2-5	-	14	TRBV7-9	TRBD1	TGTGCCAGCAGCCCCGGGACAGACCAAGAGACCCAGTACTTC	CASSPGTDQETQYF
TRBJ1-5	-	16	TRBV4-1	TRBD1	TGCGCCAGCAGCCAAGACAGGGGGCTTGAGGATCAGCCCCAGCATTTT	CASSQDRGLEDQPQHF
TRBJ2-5	-	17	TRBV18	TRBD2	TGTGCCAGCTCACCACTCGCTACTAGCGGGGATAAAGAGACCCAGTACTTC	CASSPLATSGDKETQYF
TRBJ2-6	-	17	TRBV9	-	TGTGCCAGCAGCCAGGGAGGAAGGACGGATGGGGCCAACGTCCTGACTTTC	CASSQGGRTDGANVLTF
TRBJ2-2	-	16	TRBV19	-	TGTGCCAGTAGTCCCTGGGGGGATCCGAACACCGGGGAGCTGTTTTTT	CASSPWGDPNTGELFF
TRBJ2-6	once	17	TRBV27	TRBD2	TGTGCCAGCAGTCCCTCCGGCGGGAGGCCTGGGGCCAACGTCCTGACTTTC	CASSPSGGRPGANVLTF
TRBJ1-1	once	14	TRBV5-1	-	TGCGCCAGCGGATCAGACTGGTCCGACACTGAAGCTTTCTTT	CASGSDWSDTEAFF
TRBJ2-3	few	17	TRBV3-1/TRBV3-2	-	TGTGCCAGCAGCCAGGCACTAACAGGGAGTGGCACAGATACGCAGTATTTT	CASSQALTGSGTDTQYF
TRBJ2-7	once	17	TRBV4-2	-	TGTGCCAGCAGCCAAGAAGCCGAAGGAGGGCCCCCGGGTGAGCAGTACTTC	CASSQEAEGGPPGEQYF
TRBJ2-3	-	15	TRBV7-2	-	TGTGCCAGCAGTCCTAGACAGCCTGCCACAGATACGCAGTATTTT	CASSPRQPATDTQYF
TRBJ1-1	-	18	TRBV5-1	TRBD1	TGCGCCAGCAGCTTGTTATCCGGGACAGGGGGCACGAACACTGAAGCTTTCTTT	CASSLLSGTGGTNTEAFF
TRBJ2-5	few	16	TRBV29-1	TRBD2	TGCAGCGTTGATAGTTGGGCTAGCGGCGACCAAGAGACCCAGTACTTC	CSVDSWASGDQETQYF
TRBJ2-2	-	14	TRBV5-1	-	TGCGCCAGCAGCTTGGATACAGGGTCCGGGGAGCTGTTTTTT	CASSLDTGSGELFF
TRBJ1-4	-	13	TRBV5-1	-	TGCGCCAGCAGCTCTGCAACTAATGAAAAACTGTTTTTT	CASSSATNEKLFF
TRBJ1-4	-	14	TRBV6-5	-	TGTGCCAGCAGCCCGACAGAAAATAATGAAAAACTGTTTTTT	CASSPTENNEKLFF
TRBJ2-1	-	12	TRBV6-5	-	TGTGCCAGCAGTCAGGGGTACAATGAGCAGTTCTTC	CASSQGYNEQFF
TRBJ2-3	-	16	TRBV20-1	TRBD2	TGCAGTGCTAGTCCGGGACTAGCGGGACTAACAGATACGCAGTATTTT	CSASPGLAGLTDTQYF
TRBJ2-6	-	16	TRBV10-3	TRBD1	TGTGCCATCAGGTCACAGGGGGCCTCTGGGGCCAACGTCCTGACTTTC	CAIRSQGASGANVLTF
TRBJ2-3	once	15	TRBV6-5	-	TGTGCCAGCAGTTCTGCAGGGGCCGACACAGATACGCAGTATTTT	CASSSAGADTDTQYF
TRBJ2-3	-	12	TRBV30	TRBD2	TGTGCCTGGGGGACGACTAGCTTTACGCAGTATTTT	CAWGTTSFTQYF
TRBJ2-3	-	19	TRBV7-9	TRBD2	TGTGCCAGCAGCCCCCCGGTTGGGACTAGCGCTACTAGCACAGATACGCAGTATTTT	CASSPPVGTSATSTDTQYF
TRBJ2-5	-	15	TRBV7-9	TRBD2	TGTGCCAGCAGCACCCAGCGGGGCGGTTGGGAGACCCAGTACTTC	CASSTQRGGWETQYF
TRBJ1-4	-	15	TRBV28	-	TGTGCCAGCAGTTTTTCACAGGGAATTGTTGAAAAACTGTTTTTT	CASSFSQGIVEKLFF
TRBJ2-2	-	17	TRBV18	TRBD2	TGTGCCAGCTCACCACTGCGGGAGGGGGTGAACACCGGGGAGCTGTTTTTT	CASSPLREGVNTGELFF
TRBJ1-1	-	14	TRBV2	-	TGTGCCAGCAGTGCGGACAAAATGAACACTGAAGCTTTCTTT	CASSADKMNTEAFF
TRBJ1-4	-	15	TRBV6-1	-	TGTGCCAGCAGTGAAGCCGCGGGGGGTAATGAAAAACTGTTTTTT	CASSEAAGGNEKLFF
TRBJ2-7	-	15	TRBV6-9	-	TGTGCCAGCAGTTATTCGGATAGCGGACCCTACGAGCAGTACTTC	CASSYSDSGPYEQYF
TRBJ2-7	-	14	TRBV13	-	TGTGCCAGCAGCTTAGGCCGCAGGGTCGACGAGCAGTACTTC	CASSLGRRVDEQYF